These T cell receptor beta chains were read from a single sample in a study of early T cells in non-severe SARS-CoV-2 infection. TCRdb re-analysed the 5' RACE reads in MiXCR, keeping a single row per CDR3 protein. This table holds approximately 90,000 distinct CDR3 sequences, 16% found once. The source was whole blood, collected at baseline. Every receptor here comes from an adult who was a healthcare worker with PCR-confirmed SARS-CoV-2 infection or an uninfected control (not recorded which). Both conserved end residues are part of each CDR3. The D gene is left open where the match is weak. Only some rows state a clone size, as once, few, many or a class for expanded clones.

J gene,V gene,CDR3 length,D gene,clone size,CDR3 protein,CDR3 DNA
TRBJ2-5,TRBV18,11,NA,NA,CASSDQETQYF,TGTGCCAGCTCTGACCAAGAGACCCAGTACTTC
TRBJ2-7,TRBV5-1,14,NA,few,CASSRDGLDYEQYF,TGCGCCAGCAGTCGGGACGGGCTAGACTACGAGCAGTACTTC
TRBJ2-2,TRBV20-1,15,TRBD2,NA,CSAFPSGSHTGELFF,TGCAGTGCTTTCCCTAGCGGGAGCCACACCGGGGAGCTGTTTTTT
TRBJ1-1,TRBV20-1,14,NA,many,CSAQFEGGNTEAFF,TGCAGTGCCCAGTTTGAGGGGGGGAACACTGAAGCTTTCTTT
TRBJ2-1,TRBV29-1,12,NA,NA,CSVDRVANEQFF,TGCAGCGTTGACAGGGTCGCCAATGAGCAGTTCTTC
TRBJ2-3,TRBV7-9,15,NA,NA,CASSFRDWYTDTQYF,TGTGCCAGCAGCTTCCGGGACTGGTACACAGATACGCAGTATTTT
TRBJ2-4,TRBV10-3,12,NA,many,CAISERGKGRYF,TGTGCCATCAGTGAGCGGGGGAAGGGCCGGTACTTC
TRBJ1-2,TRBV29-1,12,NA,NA,CSVCKGNGGYTF,TGCAGCGTATGTAAGGGTAACGGTGGCTACACCTTC
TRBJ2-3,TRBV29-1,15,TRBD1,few,CSVDSAGQVSDTQYF,TGCAGCGTTGATTCCGCGGGACAGGTGTCAGATACGCAGTATTTT
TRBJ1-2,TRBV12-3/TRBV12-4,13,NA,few,CASSWDGKYGYTF,TGTGCCAGCAGTTGGGACGGCAAGTATGGCTACACCTTC
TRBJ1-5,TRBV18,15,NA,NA,CASSPVGLSNQPQHF,TGTGCCAGCTCACCGGTGGGTTTAAGCAATCAGCCCCAGCATTTT
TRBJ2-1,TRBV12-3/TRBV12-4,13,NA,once,CASTRGAGNEQFF,TGTGCCAGCACCAGGGGGGCGGGGAATGAGCAGTTCTTC
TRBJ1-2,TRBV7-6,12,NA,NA,CAAGGPIYGYTF,TGTGCCGCCGGGGGACCGATCTATGGCTACACCTTC